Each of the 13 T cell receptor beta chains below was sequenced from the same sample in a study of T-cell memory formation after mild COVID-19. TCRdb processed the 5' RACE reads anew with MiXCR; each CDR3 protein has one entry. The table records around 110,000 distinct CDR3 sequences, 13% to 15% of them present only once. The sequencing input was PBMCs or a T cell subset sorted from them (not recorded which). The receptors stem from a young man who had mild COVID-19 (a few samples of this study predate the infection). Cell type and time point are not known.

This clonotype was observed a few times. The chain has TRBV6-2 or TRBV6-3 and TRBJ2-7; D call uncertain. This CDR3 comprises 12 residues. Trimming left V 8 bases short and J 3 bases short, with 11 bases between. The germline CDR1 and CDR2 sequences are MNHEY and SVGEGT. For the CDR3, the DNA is TGTGCCAGCGGAGAGACCGGCTACGAGCAGTACGTC. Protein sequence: CASGETGYEQYV.

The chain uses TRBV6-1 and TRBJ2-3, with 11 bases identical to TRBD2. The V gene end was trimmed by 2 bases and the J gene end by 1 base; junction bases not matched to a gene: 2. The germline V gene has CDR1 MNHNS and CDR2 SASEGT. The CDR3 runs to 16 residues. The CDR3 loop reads CASSERGLAGTDTQYF. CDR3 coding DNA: TGTGCCAGCAGTGAAAGGGGACTAGCGGGCACAGATACGCAGTATTTT.

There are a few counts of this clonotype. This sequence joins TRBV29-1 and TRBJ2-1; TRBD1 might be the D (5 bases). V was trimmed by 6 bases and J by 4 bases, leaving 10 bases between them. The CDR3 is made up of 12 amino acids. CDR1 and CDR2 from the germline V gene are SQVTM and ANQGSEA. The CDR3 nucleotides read TGCAGCGTGGCTAGGGGTTACAATGAGCAGTTCTTC. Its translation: CSVARGYNEQFF.

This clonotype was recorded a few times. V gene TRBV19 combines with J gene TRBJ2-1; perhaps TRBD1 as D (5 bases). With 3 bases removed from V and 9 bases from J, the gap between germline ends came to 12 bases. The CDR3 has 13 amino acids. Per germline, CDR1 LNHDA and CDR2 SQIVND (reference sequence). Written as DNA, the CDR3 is TGTGCCAGTAGTATTTCTCAGGGCGGTGAGCAGTTCTTC. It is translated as CASSISQGGEQFF.

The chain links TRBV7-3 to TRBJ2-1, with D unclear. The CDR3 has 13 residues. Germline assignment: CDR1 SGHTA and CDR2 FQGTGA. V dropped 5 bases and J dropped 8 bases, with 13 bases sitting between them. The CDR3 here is CASSNNPGYEQFF. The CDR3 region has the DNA TGTGCCAGCAGCAACAACCCAGGCTATGAGCAGTTCTTC.

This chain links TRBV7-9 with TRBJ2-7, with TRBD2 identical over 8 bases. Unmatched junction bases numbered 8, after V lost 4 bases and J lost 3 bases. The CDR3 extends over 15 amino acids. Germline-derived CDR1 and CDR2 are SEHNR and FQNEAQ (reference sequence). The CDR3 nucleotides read TGTGCCAGCAGCTCCCCACTAGCGGAGATCTACGAGCAGTACGTC. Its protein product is CASSSPLAEIYEQYV.

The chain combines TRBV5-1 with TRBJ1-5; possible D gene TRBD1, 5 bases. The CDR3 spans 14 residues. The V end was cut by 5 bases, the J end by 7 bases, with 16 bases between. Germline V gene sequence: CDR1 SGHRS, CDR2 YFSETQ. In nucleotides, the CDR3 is TGCGCCAGCAGTTCAAGCGGGGGAGAGCAGCCCCAGCATTTT. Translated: CASSSSGGEQPQHF.

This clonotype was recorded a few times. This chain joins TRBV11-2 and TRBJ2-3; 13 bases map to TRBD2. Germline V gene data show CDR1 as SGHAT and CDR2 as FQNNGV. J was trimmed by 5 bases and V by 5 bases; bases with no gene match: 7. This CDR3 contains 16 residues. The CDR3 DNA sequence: TGTGCCAGCAGCCGCCGGACTAGCGGGGGAGGAGATACGCAGTATTTT. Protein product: CASSRRTSGGGDTQYF.

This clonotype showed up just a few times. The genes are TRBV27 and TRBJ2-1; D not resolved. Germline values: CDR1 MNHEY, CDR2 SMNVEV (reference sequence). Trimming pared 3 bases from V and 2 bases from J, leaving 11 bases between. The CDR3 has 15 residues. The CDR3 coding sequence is TGTGCCAGCAGTTTTGCCGAAAGTGCCTACAATGAGCAGTTCTTC. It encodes CASSFAESAYNEQFF.

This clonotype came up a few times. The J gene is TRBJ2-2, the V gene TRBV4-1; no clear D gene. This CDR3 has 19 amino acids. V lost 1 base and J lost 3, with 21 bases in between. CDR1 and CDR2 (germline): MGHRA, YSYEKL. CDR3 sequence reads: CASSQVSGERLGDTGELFF. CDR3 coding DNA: TGCGCCAGCAGCCAAGTTAGTGGAGAACGATTAGGAGACACCGGGGAGCTGTTTTTT.

CDR3 in amino acids: CASSHPEGTNTEAFF. The CDR3, as DNA: TGTGCCAGCAGCCATCCCGAGGGCACGAACACTGAAGCTTTCTTT. The chain has TRBV11-2 and TRBJ1-1; D not certain. With 5 bases removed from V and 1 base from J, the gap between germline ends came to 14 bases. This CDR3 spans 15 amino acids. The germline CDR1 and CDR2 sequences are SGHAT and FQNNGV. Complete variable domain (other parts from reference TRBV11-2 and TRBJ1-1): EAGVAQSPRYKIIEKRQSVAFWCNPISGHATLYWYQQILGQGPKLLIQFQNNGVVDDSQLPKDRFSAERLKGVDSTLKIQPAKLEDSAVYLCASSHPEGTNTEAFFGQGTRLTVV.

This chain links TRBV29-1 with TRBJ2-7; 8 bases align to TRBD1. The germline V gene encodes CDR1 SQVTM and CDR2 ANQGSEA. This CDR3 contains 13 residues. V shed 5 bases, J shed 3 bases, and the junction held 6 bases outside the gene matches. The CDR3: CSVRTGNNYEQYF. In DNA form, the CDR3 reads TGCAGCGTTAGGACAGGGAACAACTACGAGCAGTACTTC.

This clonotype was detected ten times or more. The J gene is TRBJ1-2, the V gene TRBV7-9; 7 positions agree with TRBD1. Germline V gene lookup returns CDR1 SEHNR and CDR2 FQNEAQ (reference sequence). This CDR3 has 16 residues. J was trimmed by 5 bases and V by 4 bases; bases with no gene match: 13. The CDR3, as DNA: TGTGCCAGCAGCTCGGCAGGACAGGTGGGGACATATGGCTACACCTTC. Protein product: CASSSAGQVGTYGYTF.